The sequence of this T cell receptor (beta chain) was determined in a study of cytotoxic CD8 clonotypes in ibrutinib-treated CLL. About the study: Partial responses totalled roughly 24 and complete responses 2; after median approximately 62 months, approximately 15 remained remitted and about twelve progressed.

The CDR3 extends over 17 amino acids. With 4 bases clipped from V and 4 bases from J, the junction kept 10 bases outside the gene matches. The germline V gene has CDR1 SGHRS and CDR2 YFSETQ. Assay used: immunoSEQ multiplex PCR; TCRdb lists only in-frame clones, some missing. Here the sample spans 200,000 to 250,000 clones, approximately 79% being singletons. Specimen: PBMCs, collected after 12 months of ibrutinib treatment. This TCR derives from a human donor with chronic lymphocytic leukemia. The chain joins TRBV5-1 to TRBJ2-5; 13 bases map to TRBD2. The CDR3 protein is CASSRIVTSGRGETQYF. CDR3 DNA sequence: TGCGCCAGCAGCCGGATTGTCACTAGCGGGAGGGGAGAGACCCAGTACTTC.